The 21 T cell receptor beta chains below all came from one sample that was sequenced in a study of CD8 T cells in Susac syndrome. Random hexamers primed reverse transcription of 0.5 to 1 ug RNA. MiXCR was run by TCRdb on the immunoSEQ multiplex PCR reads, yielding one entry per CDR3 protein. The table lists 200,000 to 250,000 distinct CDR3 sequences, roughly 94% of them singletons. Input material: CD4+ T cells from PBMCs. These receptor sequences come from a human donor with multiple sclerosis.

J is TRBJ2-1 and V is TRBV30; 9 bases line up with TRBD2. V was pared by 0 bases and J by 10 bases, with 13 bases of the junction left unmatched. The CDR3 extends over 16 amino acids. Germline V gene data show CDR1 as GTSNPN and CDR2 as SVGIG (reference sequence). The CDR3 sequence: CAWSVGVAGDRWEQFF. CDR3 sequence (DNA): TGTGCCTGGAGTGTAGGCGTAGCGGGGGACCGATGGGAGCAGTTCTTC.

V gene TRBV5-6 combines with J gene TRBJ1-2; D gene uncertain. Germline CDR1 and CDR2: SGHDT and YYEEEE. Deletions cut 4 bases from V and 4 bases from J, with 8 bases between. This CDR3 has 12 amino acids. CDR3 region: CASSRHGYGYTF. In nucleotides, the CDR3 is TGTGCCAGCAGCCGACATGGCTATGGCTACACCTTC.

V is TRBV30 and J is TRBJ1-6; D remains ambiguous. Trimming pared 6 bases from V and 8 bases from J, leaving 8 bases between. Germline CDR1 and CDR2: GTSNPN and SVGIG (reference sequence). The CDR3 length is 11 residues. The CDR3 nucleotides are TGTGCCTGTTCGGAGCATTCACCCCTCCACTTT. Residues: CACSEHSPLHF.

This clonotype was seen a single time. This rearrangement joins TRBV7-3 to TRBJ2-2; possible D gene TRBD1, 6 bases. V gave up 5 bases and J gave up 8 bases, with 9 bases separating them. The V gene's germline CDR1 is SGHTA and CDR2 FQGTGA. This CDR3 spans 12 amino acids. The chain's CDR3 is CASSLGQGELFF. The CDR3 DNA is TGTGCCAGCAGCCTAGGACAGGGGGAGCTGTTTTTT.

V is TRBV28 and J is TRBJ2-7; unclear D gene. V dropped 5 bases and J dropped 0 bases, with 5 bases sitting between them. This CDR3 is 12 amino acids long. Germline-derived CDR1 and CDR2 are MDHEN and SYDVKM. The CDR3 DNA follows: TGTGCCAGCAGTCTCCCCTCCTACGAGCAGTACTTC. It yields the protein CASSLPSYEQYF.

This clonotype was counted a single time. The chain employs TRBV7-2 and TRBJ1-2, with unresolved D. The CDR3 runs to 14 residues. CDR1 and CDR2 (germline): SGHTA, FQGNSA. The V gene lost 4 bases and the J gene lost 4 bases, with 13 bases spanning the gap. The CDR3 loop reads CASSSPWQTYGYTF. Here the CDR3 DNA reads TGTGCCAGCAGCTCCCCGTGGCAGACCTATGGCTACACCTTC.

The chain links TRBV1 to TRBJ1-2; the table's D call, TRBD1, was not checked against the DNA. TRBV1 is classified as a pseudogene. The CDR3 is made up of 17 amino acids. CDR3 bases: TGCACCAGCAGCCAAGGTCCGGGACAGGGGGCGCAGAATGGCTACACCTTC. Residues: CTSSQGPGQGAQNGYTF.

This chain uses TRBV6-2 or TRBV6-3 with TRBJ2-1, with D possibly being TRBD2 (5 bases). V was pared by 8 bases and J by 10 bases, with 15 bases between. The CDR3 sequence is 12 residues long. Germline V gene data show CDR1 as MNHEY and CDR2 as SVGEGT. CDR3 protein: CASGLGEREQFF. CDR3 sequence (DNA): TGTGCCAGCGGACTCGGGGAACGGGAGCAGTTCTTC.

This sequence joins TRBV3-1 and TRBJ2-5; D is uncertain. Germline CDR1 and CDR2: LGHDT and YNNKEL (reference sequence). The length of the CDR3 is 12 residues. The V end lost 11 bases, the J end lost 7 bases, and 17 bases lay between the germline ends. This chain's CDR3 is CAVTQVGGTQYF. DNA for the CDR3: TGTGCCGTAACTCAGGTCGGTGGGACCCAGTACTTC.

The chain carries TRBV6-1 and TRBJ1-1; weak D call: TRBD1 (5 bases). The CDR3 runs 17 residues. The germline CDR1 and CDR2 sequences are MNHNS and SASEGT. Trimming stripped 5 bases from V and 4 bases from J, with 23 bases between. Written as DNA, the CDR3 is TGTGCCAGCAGTCCCCAAGTCAGACGGGGGATGGTCACTGAAGCTTTCTTT. Its protein product is CASSPQVRRGMVTEAFF.

This chain uses TRBV20-1 with TRBJ2-3, with 16 positions matching TRBD2. The J segment lost 0 bases and the V segment lost 6 bases, leaving 15 bases of the junction unmatched. This CDR3 has 20 residues. Germline assignment: CDR1 DFQATT and CDR2 SNEGSKA (reference sequence). The CDR3 loop is CSALRGTSGGDLASTDTQYF. CDR3 bases: TGCAGTGCCCTTAGAGGGACTAGCGGGGGGGACTTGGCTAGCACAGATACGCAGTATTTT.

The chain joins TRBV29-1 to TRBJ2-3; D is unresolved. The CDR3 is made up of 12 amino acids. V lost 5 bases and J 3 bases, leaving 9 bases between the germline ends. The germline V gene encodes CDR1 SQVTM and CDR2 ANQGSEA. DNA for the CDR3: TGCAGCGTTACCCTTCGGACAGATACGCAGTATTTT. Translation gives CSVTLRTDTQYF.

The genes are TRBV19 and TRBJ2-1, with D perhaps TRBD1 (6 bases). Germline V gene data show CDR1 as LNHDA and CDR2 as SQIVND (reference sequence). The V and J ends lost 5 bases and 2 bases respectively, with 7 bases between them. The CDR3 is 13 amino acids. CDR3 amino acids: CASSQGPYNEQFF. CDR3 DNA: TGTGCCAGTAGTCAGGGGCCCTACAATGAGCAGTTCTTC.

This chain links TRBV29-1 with TRBJ2-3, with TRBD1 matching over 10 bases. Losses at the gene ends were 4 bases for V and 1 base for J; bases not matched to a gene: 5. Germline lookup yields CDR1 SQVTM and CDR2 ANQGSEA. This CDR3 is built from 15 residues. The CDR3 DNA is TGCAGCGTTGGAACCGGGACAGGGGGCACAGATACGCAGTATTTT. This encodes CSVGTGTGGTDTQYF.

V usage is TRBV27 and J usage is TRBJ1-6; tentatively, D is TRBD1 (6 bases). Looked up from germline, CDR1 is MNHEY and CDR2 is SMNVEV (reference sequence). CDR3 size: 15 residues. V lost 3 bases, J lost 6 bases, and 12 bases lay in between. DNA for the CDR3: TGTGCCAGCAGTTTTAATGACAGGTTTAATTCACCCCTCCACTTT. It specifies CASSFNDRFNSPLHF.

The genes are TRBV20-1 and TRBJ1-6, with D unclear. Germline loops: CDR1 DFQATT, CDR2 SNEGSKA (reference sequence). The CDR3 loop spans 13 amino acids. V was cut by 6 bases and J by 10 bases, with 16 bases left in between. CDR3: CSARILGKSPLHF. The CDR3 region has the DNA TGCAGTGCCCGTATATTGGGGAAATCACCCCTCCACTTT.

The rearrangement joins TRBV2 to TRBJ2-7; TRBD1 agrees at 7 bases. Germline CDR1 SNHLY, CDR2 FYNNEI. CDR3 length: 13 amino acids. With V trimmed by 10 bases and J by 5 bases, 11 bases remained unmatched. The CDR3: CATFRDSFDEQYV. The DNA of the CDR3 is TGTGCCACCTTCCGGGACAGTTTCGACGAGCAGTACGTC.

The CDR3 DNA reads TGTGCCAGCAGCCAAGCCGGGACAGGGAACATAAGGGGGAAACTGTTTTTT. This codes for CASSQAGTGNIRGKLFF. The chain has TRBV4-2 and TRBJ1-4; 9 nucleotides agree with TRBD1. CDR3 length: 17 amino acids. The germline V gene has CDR1 LGHNA and CDR2 YNFKEQ. V lost 1 base, J lost 11 bases, and 14 bases stayed unmatched.

The gene calls are TRBV20-1 and TRBJ1-4; 7 bases line up with TRBD1. Germline CDR1 and CDR2: DFQATT and SNEGSKA (reference sequence). The CDR3 runs to 13 residues. J was trimmed by 7 bases and V by 5 bases; bases with no gene match: 7. The CDR3 loop is CSAARQGGEKLFF. DNA for the CDR3: TGCAGTGCTGCTCGACAGGGAGGTGAAAAACTGTTTTTT.

This clonotype was seen just once. The gene calls are TRBV7-2 and TRBJ2-3; D gene uncertain. Between the trimmed V and J ends, which lost 1 base and 1 base, there was a span of 6 bases. The CDR3 covers 14 residues. CDR1 is SGHTA and CDR2 is FQGNSA in the germline V gene. CDR3 sequence (DNA): TGTGCCAGCAGCTTAGTACCGGGCACAGATACGCAGTATTTT. Its protein product is CASSLVPGTDTQYF.

The chain links TRBV7-9 to TRBJ2-5; weak D call: TRBD2 (6 bases). The CDR3 covers 15 residues. Per germline, CDR1 SEHNR and CDR2 FQNEAQ (reference sequence). Trimming shortened V by 5 bases and J by 2 bases, and 15 bases separated the two germline ends. The CDR3 loop is CASSQGGTGQETQYF. The CDR3 DNA reads as TGTGCCAGCAGCCAAGGCGGGACGGGGCAAGAGACCCAGTACTTC.